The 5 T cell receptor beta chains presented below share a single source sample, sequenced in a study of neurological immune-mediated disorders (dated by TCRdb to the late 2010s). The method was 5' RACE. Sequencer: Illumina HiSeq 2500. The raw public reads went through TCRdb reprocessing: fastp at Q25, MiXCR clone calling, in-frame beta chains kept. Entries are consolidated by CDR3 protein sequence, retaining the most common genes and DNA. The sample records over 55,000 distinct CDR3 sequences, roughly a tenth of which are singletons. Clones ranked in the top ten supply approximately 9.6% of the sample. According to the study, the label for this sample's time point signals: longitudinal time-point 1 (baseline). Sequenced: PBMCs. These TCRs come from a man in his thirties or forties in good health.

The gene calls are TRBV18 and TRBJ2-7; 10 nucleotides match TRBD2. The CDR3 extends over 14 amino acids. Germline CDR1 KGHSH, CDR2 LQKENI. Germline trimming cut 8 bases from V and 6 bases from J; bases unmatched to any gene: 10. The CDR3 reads CASPRSLAGVEQYF. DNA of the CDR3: TGTGCCAGCCCTCGCTCGCTAGCGGGGGTCGAGCAGTACTTC.

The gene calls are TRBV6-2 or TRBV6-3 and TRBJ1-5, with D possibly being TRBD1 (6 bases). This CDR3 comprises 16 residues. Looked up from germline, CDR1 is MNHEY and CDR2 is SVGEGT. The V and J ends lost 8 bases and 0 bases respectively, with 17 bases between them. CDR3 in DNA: TGTGCCAGCTGGGAGGGGACAATTTATAGCAATCAGCCCCAGCATTTT. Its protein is CASWEGTIYSNQPQHF.

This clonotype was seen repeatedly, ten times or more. The CDR3 region is CASSQDVTSKAAEQFF. DNA for the CDR3: TGTGCCAGCAGCCAAGATGTGACTAGCAAGGCGGCTGAGCAGTTCTTC. The V and J genes are TRBV4-2 and TRBJ2-1; TRBD2 aligns across 7 bases. V gave up 0 bases and J gave up 9 bases; unmatched junction bases: 11. CDR3 length equals 16 residues. The germline CDR1 and CDR2 sequences are LGHNA and YNFKEQ.

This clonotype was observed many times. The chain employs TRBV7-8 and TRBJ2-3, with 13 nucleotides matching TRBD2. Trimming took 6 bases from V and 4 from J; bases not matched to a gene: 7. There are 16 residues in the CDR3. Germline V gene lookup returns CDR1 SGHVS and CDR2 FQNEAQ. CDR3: CASRQTGLAGADTQYF. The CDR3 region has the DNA TGTGCCAGCAGACAAACCGGACTAGCGGGAGCAGATACGCAGTATTTT.

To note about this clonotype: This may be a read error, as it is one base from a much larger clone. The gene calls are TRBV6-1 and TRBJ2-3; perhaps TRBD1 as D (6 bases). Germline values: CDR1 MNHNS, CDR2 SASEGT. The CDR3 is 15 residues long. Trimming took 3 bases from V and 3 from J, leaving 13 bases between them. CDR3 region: CASSETRGGTDTQYF. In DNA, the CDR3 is TGTGCCAGCAGTGAGACCAGGGGCGGGACAGATACGCAGTATTTT.